A selection of T cell receptor beta chains follows, all from one sample in a study of blood T cell repertoires in COVID-19. Profiling relied on immunoSEQ multiplex PCR, and the TCRdb table lists in-frame clones only, not all of them. Of around 190,000 clones detected, about four fifths appear once; the ten largest clones hold less than 3.5%. Sequences were obtained from PBMCs or T cells enriched from blood (not recorded which). These receptors all come from a woman aged 30 to 39 who had been exposed to COVID-19. CDR3s include the opening cysteine and the closing phenylalanine or tryptophan. Each record gives: J gene, V gene, clone size, D gene, CDR3 DNA, CDR3 protein. D genes are given only for firm matches. Clone size, where shown, is once, few, many, or a class for clones that have expanded.

J gene: TRBJ1-1; V gene: TRBV10-1; clone size: .; D gene: .; CDR3 DNA: TGCGCCAGCAGTGCGGACACAGAGAACACTGAAGCTTTCTTT; CDR3 protein: CASSADTENTEAFF
J gene: TRBJ1-6; V gene: TRBV5-1; clone size: once; D gene: TRBD1; CDR3 DNA: TGCGCCAGCAGCTCTTCACAGGGGAAGGGTAATTCACCCCTCCACTTT; CDR3 protein: CASSSSQGKGNSPLHF
J gene: TRBJ2-3; V gene: TRBV6-4; clone size: .; D gene: TRBD2; CDR3 DNA: TGTGCCAGCAGTGCCGGGGGGGGGCGCACAGATACGCAGTATTTT; CDR3 protein: CASSAGGGRTDTQYF
J gene: TRBJ2-1; V gene: TRBV6-4; clone size: .; D gene: TRBD2; CDR3 DNA: TGTGCCAGCAGACCTAGCGGGGGGGCCAGCAATGAGCAGTTCTTC; CDR3 protein: CASRPSGGASNEQFF
J gene: TRBJ2-3; V gene: TRBV18; clone size: .; D gene: .; CDR3 DNA: TGTGCCAGCTCACCAACAGGGGGGGTCACAGATACGCAGTATTTT; CDR3 protein: CASSPTGGVTDTQYF
J gene: TRBJ2-1; V gene: TRBV6-6; clone size: .; D gene: TRBD2; CDR3 DNA: TGTGCCAGCAGCCGTTTACTTACTAGCGGGGGCCCCGAGCAGTTCTTC; CDR3 protein: CASSRLLTSGGPEQFF
J gene: TRBJ2-7; V gene: TRBV9; clone size: once; D gene: .; CDR3 DNA: TGTGCCAGCAGCGTAGTTGCGGCTCCCGGCACCTACGAGCAGTACTTC; CDR3 protein: CASSVVAAPGTYEQYF
J gene: TRBJ1-4; V gene: TRBV4-1; clone size: .; D gene: .; CDR3 DNA: TGCGCCAGCAGCTCAGGGGACACCTCTAATGAAAAACTGTTTTTT; CDR3 protein: CASSSGDTSNEKLFF
J gene: TRBJ1-2; V gene: TRBV7-6; clone size: .; D gene: TRBD1; CDR3 DNA: TGTGCCAGCAGCTACGGGACAGACTATGGCTACACCTTC; CDR3 protein: CASSYGTDYGYTF
J gene: TRBJ1-4; V gene: TRBV9; clone size: few; D gene: .; CDR3 DNA: TGTGCCAGCAGTAGGGGGACCGCTAATGAAAAACTGTTTTTT; CDR3 protein: CASSRGTANEKLFF
J gene: TRBJ1-6; V gene: TRBV7-2; clone size: .; D gene: TRBD1; CDR3 DNA: TGTGCCAGCAGCTTAGAGACACAGGGGTTTTTTTATAATTCACCCCTCCACTTT; CDR3 protein: CASSLETQGFFYNSPLHF
J gene: TRBJ1-2; V gene: TRBV5-4; clone size: .; D gene: .; CDR3 DNA: TGTGCCAGCAGCTTGGGGGAGGGGTCGGACCTATACTATGGCTACACCTTC; CDR3 protein: CASSLGEGSDLYYGYTF
J gene: TRBJ1-5; V gene: TRBV12-3/TRBV12-4; clone size: .; D gene: .; CDR3 DNA: TGTGCCAGCAGCGGAACGCCGGGGGGGCCCCAGCATTTT; CDR3 protein: CASSGTPGGPQHF
J gene: TRBJ1-5; V gene: TRBV5-8; clone size: .; D gene: .; CDR3 DNA: TGTGCCAGCAGCGAGAAGCCACTCGGGACAAGTCAGCCCCAGCATTTT; CDR3 protein: CASSEKPLGTSQPQHF
J gene: TRBJ1-1; V gene: TRBV20-1; clone size: .; D gene: .; CDR3 DNA: TGCAGTGCCAGGATTTCGACTGAAGCTTTCTTT; CDR3 protein: CSARISTEAFF
J gene: TRBJ2-7; V gene: TRBV27; clone size: .; D gene: .; CDR3 DNA: TGTGCCAGCAGTTTGTCTACTTACTACGAGCAGTACTTC; CDR3 protein: CASSLSTYYEQYF
J gene: TRBJ2-7; V gene: TRBV21-1; clone size: .; D gene: .; CDR3 DNA: TGTGCCAGCAGCAAAGCACCCCTAATTGGGGGACTAGTCGCCTACGAGCAGTACTTC; CDR3 protein: CASSKAPLIGGLVAYEQYF
J gene: TRBJ2-3; V gene: TRBV6-4; clone size: medium-sized; D gene: TRBD2; CDR3 DNA: TGTGCCAGCAGTGACTCGACTAGCGGGGGGGATACGCAGTATTTT; CDR3 protein: CASSDSTSGGDTQYF
J gene: TRBJ1-6; V gene: TRBV7-3; clone size: .; D gene: .; CDR3 DNA: TGTGCCAGCAGCCGAAGACAGAATTCACCCCTCCACTTT; CDR3 protein: CASSRRQNSPLHF
J gene: TRBJ2-3; V gene: TRBV23-1; clone size: .; D gene: .; CDR3 DNA: TGCGCCAGCAGTCCGCGAGACCACAGGGAAGGCACAGATACGCAGTATTTT; CDR3 protein: CASSPRDHREGTDTQYF
J gene: TRBJ1-1; V gene: TRBV11-2; clone size: .; D gene: .; CDR3 DNA: TGTGCCAGCCGCCTGCAGGGAACGAACACTGAAGCTTTCTTT; CDR3 protein: CASRLQGTNTEAFF
J gene: TRBJ1-1; V gene: TRBV7-9; clone size: .; D gene: .; CDR3 DNA: TGTGCCAGCAGCTTTCAGATGGGGGGGCGGACTGAAGCTTTCTTT; CDR3 protein: CASSFQMGGRTEAFF
J gene: TRBJ1-3; V gene: TRBV4-1; clone size: .; D gene: .; CDR3 DNA: TGCGCCAGCAGCCAAGTCAGCAGGGCCTCTGGAAACACCATATATTTT; CDR3 protein: CASSQVSRASGNTIYF
J gene: TRBJ2-1; V gene: TRBV7-2; clone size: .; D gene: .; CDR3 DNA: TGTGCCAGCAGCTCTGGGACATTAAGGGTTAGCAAGCAGTTCTTC; CDR3 protein: CASSSGTLRVSKQFF
J gene: TRBJ1-2; V gene: TRBV28; clone size: .; D gene: .; CDR3 DNA: TGTGCCAGCAGTTTAATCTCGACTCCATTACCTGACTATGGCTACACCTTC; CDR3 protein: CASSLISTPLPDYGYTF
J gene: TRBJ2-5; V gene: TRBV19; clone size: .; D gene: .; CDR3 DNA: TGTGCCAGCGGACAGAGAAGTCAAGAGACCCAGTACTTC; CDR3 protein: CASGQRSQETQYF
J gene: TRBJ1-1; V gene: TRBV7-2; clone size: .; D gene: .; CDR3 DNA: TGTGCCAGCAGCTTAGTTCCAAGGAGCAACACTGAAGCTTTCTTT; CDR3 protein: CASSLVPRSNTEAFF
J gene: TRBJ1-2; V gene: TRBV9; clone size: .; D gene: .; CDR3 DNA: TGTGCCAGCAGCAACGGGAGGTATGGCTACACCTTC; CDR3 protein: CASSNGRYGYTF
J gene: TRBJ2-7; V gene: TRBV5-6; clone size: .; D gene: TRBD2; CDR3 DNA: TGTGCCAGCAGCTTGATCCAGCGGGGGGACTACGAGCAGTACTTC; CDR3 protein: CASSLIQRGDYEQYF
J gene: TRBJ1-3; V gene: TRBV6-5; clone size: .; D gene: TRBD1; CDR3 DNA: TGTGCCAGCAGTCCAAAGGGGGCGCGAGGAAACACCATATATTTT; CDR3 protein: CASSPKGARGNTIYF
J gene: TRBJ2-5; V gene: TRBV7-2; clone size: .; D gene: TRBD2; CDR3 DNA: TGTGCCAGCAGCCGGACTAGCGGTGTCCCCTACTTC; CDR3 protein: CASSRTSGVPYF
J gene: TRBJ2-7; V gene: TRBV4-3; clone size: .; D gene: .; CDR3 DNA: TGCGCCAGCAGCCAAGGGGTTGACAGACCCTACGAGCAGTACTTC; CDR3 protein: CASSQGVDRPYEQYF
J gene: TRBJ1-1; V gene: TRBV12-3/TRBV12-4; clone size: .; D gene: .; CDR3 DNA: TGTGCCAGCAGCTGGAGATCGAACACTGAAGCTTTCTTT; CDR3 protein: CASSWRSNTEAFF
J gene: TRBJ1-2; V gene: TRBV6-6; clone size: few; D gene: TRBD1; CDR3 DNA: TGTGCCAGCAGTCAGCCGGGACAGGGGTTAGAATCCTATGGCTACACCTTC; CDR3 protein: CASSQPGQGLESYGYTF
J gene: TRBJ2-7; V gene: TRBV19; clone size: .; D gene: .; CDR3 DNA: TGTGCCAGTAGTGGTTTGGAGGGCTCCTACGAGCAGTACTTC; CDR3 protein: CASSGLEGSYEQYF
J gene: TRBJ1-1; V gene: TRBV5-1; clone size: .; D gene: .; CDR3 DNA: TGCGCCAGCAGCCGACAGCCTATGAACACTGAAGCTTTCTTT; CDR3 protein: CASSRQPMNTEAFF
J gene: TRBJ1-3; V gene: TRBV5-1; clone size: .; D gene: .; CDR3 DNA: TGCGCCAGCAGCGGGGGGAGCTCTGGAAACACCATATATTTT; CDR3 protein: CASSGGSSGNTIYF
J gene: TRBJ1-3; V gene: TRBV5-1; clone size: .; D gene: TRBD1; CDR3 DNA: TGCGCCAGCAGCTCCGGGGACAGGTCTGGAAACACCATATATTTT; CDR3 protein: CASSSGDRSGNTIYF
J gene: TRBJ2-1; V gene: TRBV9; clone size: .; D gene: TRBD2; CDR3 DNA: TGTGCCAGCAGCGTATCGGGACTAGGGGACAATGAGCAGTTCTTC; CDR3 protein: CASSVSGLGDNEQFF
J gene: TRBJ1-5; V gene: TRBV2; clone size: once; D gene: .; CDR3 DNA: TGTGCCAGCCAGGAGGGAGGGAATCAGCCCCAGCATTTT; CDR3 protein: CASQEGGNQPQHF
J gene: TRBJ2-2; V gene: TRBV6-2/TRBV6-3; clone size: .; D gene: TRBD2; CDR3 DNA: TGTGCCAGCAGCCACGTAGCGGGGTACACCGGGGAGCTGTTTTTT; CDR3 protein: CASSHVAGYTGELFF
J gene: TRBJ2-7; V gene: TRBV11-3; clone size: few; D gene: .; CDR3 DNA: TGTGCCAGCAGCTTGGCAGGGGAGGGGCCCTACGAGCAGTACTTC; CDR3 protein: CASSLAGEGPYEQYF
J gene: TRBJ2-1; V gene: TRBV5-1; clone size: .; D gene: .; CDR3 DNA: TGCGCCAGCAGCTTGGGGGAGAGCTCCTACAATGAGCAGTTCTTC; CDR3 protein: CASSLGESSYNEQFF
J gene: TRBJ1-2; V gene: TRBV12-3/TRBV12-4; clone size: .; D gene: TRBD1; CDR3 DNA: TGTGCCAGCAGCTTCCGGACAGGGGATGGCTACACCTTC; CDR3 protein: CASSFRTGDGYTF
J gene: TRBJ2-7; V gene: TRBV29-1; clone size: .; D gene: .; CDR3 DNA: TGCAGCGTTGAAGAGAGAGACACGGAGCAGTACTTC; CDR3 protein: CSVEERDTEQYF
J gene: TRBJ1-6; V gene: TRBV6-6; clone size: .; D gene: .; CDR3 DNA: TGTGCCAGCAGTTACGGGAGCGGAGTCTATAATTCACCCCTCCACTTT; CDR3 protein: CASSYGSGVYNSPLHF
J gene: TRBJ1-1; V gene: TRBV4-3; clone size: .; D gene: .; CDR3 DNA: TGCGCCAGCAGCCAAGGTCTCCAGGTGAACACTGAAGCTTTCTTT; CDR3 protein: CASSQGLQVNTEAFF
J gene: TRBJ2-7; V gene: TRBV5-1; clone size: .; D gene: TRBD2; CDR3 DNA: TGCGCCAGCAGCTCCTCCGGGACTAGCCGATTCCTGAACTTC; CDR3 protein: CASSSSGTSRFLNF
J gene: TRBJ2-7; V gene: TRBV6-5; clone size: .; D gene: .; CDR3 DNA: TGTGCCAGCAGTTACGGTACGGGGGACGAGCAGTACTTC; CDR3 protein: CASSYGTGDEQYF
J gene: TRBJ2-1; V gene: TRBV5-1; clone size: .; D gene: TRBD2; CDR3 DNA: TGCGCCAGCAGCTCGGGAGCGGGGGGAGAAAAGCAGTTCTTC; CDR3 protein: CASSSGAGGEKQFF
J gene: TRBJ1-1; V gene: TRBV4-1; clone size: .; D gene: .; CDR3 DNA: TGCGCCAGCAGCCAAGATAGTCGAGGCTTGGCAGGGGCTGAAAACACTGAAGCTTTCTTT; CDR3 protein: CASSQDSRGLAGAENTEAFF
J gene: TRBJ1-1; V gene: TRBV9; clone size: .; D gene: TRBD1; CDR3 DNA: TGTGCCAGCAGCGTAGACCAGGGGGGCACTGAAGCTTTCTTT; CDR3 protein: CASSVDQGGTEAFF
J gene: TRBJ2-2; V gene: TRBV6-5; clone size: .; D gene: TRBD1; CDR3 DNA: TGTGCCAGCAGCTCCGACAGGGTGACCGGGGAGCTGTTTTTT; CDR3 protein: CASSSDRVTGELFF
J gene: TRBJ2-2; V gene: TRBV7-2; clone size: .; D gene: TRBD2; CDR3 DNA: TGTGCCAGCAGCGCGAGCGGGGGGGCGAACACCGGGGAGCTGTTTTTT; CDR3 protein: CASSASGGANTGELFF
J gene: TRBJ1-2; V gene: TRBV30; clone size: many; D gene: .; CDR3 DNA: TGTGCCCAGAGATTAGCTCCTAATGGCTACACCTTC; CDR3 protein: CAQRLAPNGYTF
J gene: TRBJ2-1; V gene: TRBV2; clone size: once; D gene: TRBD1; CDR3 DNA: TGTGCCAGCAGTTGGACAGGGGAAACGGGCAGCTCCTACAATGAGCAGTTCTTC; CDR3 protein: CASSWTGETGSSYNEQFF
J gene: TRBJ2-3; V gene: TRBV9; clone size: .; D gene: TRBD2; CDR3 DNA: TGTGCCAGCAGCGGCGGGGGATCTAGCACAGATACGCAGTATTTT; CDR3 protein: CASSGGGSSTDTQYF
J gene: TRBJ1-5; V gene: TRBV6-2/TRBV6-3; clone size: .; D gene: .; CDR3 DNA: TGTGCCAGCAGCCCCACCCCGACGGTGGCAGGTCAGCCCCAGCATTTT; CDR3 protein: CASSPTPTVAGQPQHF